Following are 9 T cell receptor beta chains from one sample sequenced in a study of blood T cell repertoires in COVID-19. Libraries were prepared by immunoSEQ multiplex PCR; TCRdb keeps only in-frame clonotypes and omits some of them. The data contain 130,000 to 150,000 clones, about 85% of them seen just once; the ten biggest clones take up roughly 6.4%. What was sequenced was PBMCs or T cells enriched from blood (not recorded which). These receptors were obtained from a middle-aged woman who had recovered from COVID-19.

The chain has TRBV28 and TRBJ1-6; 8 positions match TRBD1. CDR3 size: 13 residues. Germline V gene sequence: CDR1 MDHEN, CDR2 SYDVKM. V was clipped by 8 bases and J by 7 bases; unmatched bases: 4. The CDR3 region has the DNA TGTGCCAGCCGGACAGGGAGCAATTCACCCCTCCACTTT. Protein: CASRTGSNSPLHF.

The chain employs TRBV6-5 and TRBJ1-6; 10 nucleotides line up with TRBD1. This CDR3 has 15 residues. Germline V CDR1 and CDR2: MNHEY, SVGAGI. V was pared by 2 bases and J by 8 bases, with 3 bases of the junction left unmatched. The CDR3 DNA reads as TGTGCCAGCAGTTACCGGGGGACAGGGGATTCACCCCTCCACTTT. Translated: CASSYRGTGDSPLHF.

The chain employs TRBV4-1 and TRBJ1-2; 12 positions match TRBD1. CDR3 size: 16 residues. Germline CDR1 MGHRA, CDR2 YSYEKL. The ends lost 1 base at V and 5 bases at J; junction bases unmatched: 5. CDR3 in amino acids: CASSQAPGQGAYGYTF. CDR3 in DNA: TGCGCCAGCAGCCAAGCCCCGGGACAGGGGGCTTATGGCTACACCTTC.

The chain carries TRBV3-1 (or the pseudogene TRBV3-2) and TRBJ2-5, with a tentative D call TRBD2 (6 bases). The V end lost 1 base, the J end lost 5 bases, and 11 bases lay between the germline ends. This CDR3 is 14 amino acids long. Germline lookup yields CDR1 LGHDT and CDR2 YNNKEL (reference sequence). The CDR3 DNA reads TGTGCCAGCAGCCAAGGCGCGGGGACTGAGACCCAGTACTTC. As protein: CASSQGAGTETQYF.

The V and J genes are TRBV12-3 or TRBV12-4 and TRBJ1-6; 7 bases map to TRBD1. There are 13 residues in the CDR3. Trimming at V came to 0 bases and at J to 12 bases, leaving 2 bases not matched to a gene. The CDR3 protein is CASSLAQGGPLHF. The DNA for the CDR3 is TGTGCCAGCAGTTTAGCGCAGGGGGGACCCCTCCACTTT.

This clone was seen a few times. The J gene is TRBJ1-6, the V gene TRBV27, with 9 bases lining up with TRBD1. The CDR3 has 14 residues. The germline CDR1 and CDR2 sequences are MNHEY and SMNVEV (reference sequence). Germline trimming cut 6 bases from V and 8 bases from J; bases unmatched to any gene: 5. CDR3 region: CASRRDRVDSPLHF. The DNA of the CDR3 is TGTGCCAGCAGGAGGGACAGGGTCGATTCACCCCTCCACTTT.

This clone has more than one count but fewer than ten. The V and J genes are TRBV6-5 and TRBJ2-1; 10 nucleotides match TRBD2. Germline assignment: CDR1 MNHEY and CDR2 SVGAGI. This CDR3 region has 15 residues. Germline trimming cut 6 bases from V and 3 bases from J; bases unmatched to any gene: 5. DNA of the CDR3: TGTGCCAGCAGAAGGCTAGCGGGAGACTACAATGAGCAGTTCTTC. Translating it yields CASRRLAGDYNEQFF.

The chain couples TRBV19 to TRBJ2-7; 8 bases are shared with TRBD2. Trimming removed 4 bases from V and 3 bases from J; junction bases left unmatched: 5. This CDR3 contains 14 residues. Germline V lookup: CDR1 LNHDA, CDR2 SQIVND (reference sequence). The CDR3 reads CASSTGLESYEQYF. The DNA for the CDR3 is TGTGCCAGTAGTACGGGACTAGAAAGCTACGAGCAGTACTTC.

The chain couples TRBV18 to TRBJ2-5, with a tentative D call TRBD2 (5 bases). This CDR3 is 13 amino acids long. V dropped 2 bases and J dropped 4 bases, with 8 bases sitting between them. The germline V gene encodes CDR1 KGHSH and CDR2 LQKENI. CDR3 nucleotide sequence: TGTGCCAGCTCACCAAGGGAGAGAGAGACCCAGTACTTC. This translates into CASSPRERETQYF.